This entry describes one TCR beta chain. Its antigen is unknown. This specimen belongs to a study of T cell responses to AZD1222 COVID-19 vaccine. Regarding the study as a whole: Clonal diversity may have been underestimated, and the donors were mostly white British, with more females than males.

V gave up 0 bases and J gave up 3 bases, with 12 bases separating them. CDR1 is MDHEN and CDR2 is SYDVKM in the germline V gene. The CDR3 is 16 amino acids. Only in-frame clones appear in the TCRdb table, and some are missing; sequencing was by immunoSEQ multiplex PCR. Of around 110,000 clones in the sample, 85% to 90% are singletons; the top ten hold over 7.5%. This TCR derives from an adult in good health. This chain uses TRBV28 with TRBJ1-5, with D possibly TRBD1 on 5 matching bases. The material sequenced was peripheral blood, taken on day 0 of AZD1222 vaccination. The CDR3 loop reads CASSLWGTGTNQPQHF. The CDR3 bases are TGTGCCAGCAGTTTATGGGGTACGGGGACCAATCAGCCCCAGCATTTT.